The 7 T cell receptor beta chains in this list originate from one sample, sequenced in a study of T cell repertoires in cytomegalovirus infection. From the reads, TCRdb called clonotypes with MiXCR, one entry per CDR3 protein. The table records 450,000 to 550,000 distinct CDR3 sequences, 16% of them present only once. The sequenced sample was CD8+ T cells from PBMCs. Receptor source: a human donor in good health (CMV status not recorded). Some clones in this sample may be carry-over from other donors' samples.

V gene TRBV7-9 combines with J gene TRBJ1-2; 11 positions match TRBD1. The trim removed 5 bases at V and 3 bases at J, leaving 5 bases unmatched. CDR1 is SEHNR, CDR2 FQNEAQ, per germline (reference sequence). This CDR3 comprises 15 residues. The CDR3 region is CASSPVGQGDYGYTF. The CDR3 nucleotides read TGTGCCAGCAGCCCAGTGGGACAGGGGGACTATGGCTACACCTTC.

The sample holds many counts of this clonotype. The chain couples TRBV6-5 to TRBJ2-7, with D possibly being TRBD1 (5 bases). Trimming shortened V by 7 bases and J by 0 bases, and 19 bases separated the two germline ends. Germline CDR1 and CDR2: MNHEY and SVGAGI. This CDR3 has 16 residues. CDR3 protein: CASTTRQGPFSYEQYF. CDR3 nucleotide sequence: TGTGCCAGCACCACCCGTCAGGGCCCCTTCTCCTACGAGCAGTACTTC.

This clonotype was observed many times. CDR3 loop: CASSFAVNGYTF. CDR3 nucleotides: TGTGCCAGCAGTTTCGCTGTCAATGGCTACACCTTC. The V and J genes are TRBV12-3 or TRBV12-4 and TRBJ1-2; D is unresolved. V lost 3 bases to trimming and J lost 6 bases, with 8 bases between them. The CDR3 extends over 12 amino acids.

This clonotype was detected many times. The chain is built from TRBV7-9 and TRBJ2-7; TRBD1 matches at 8 bases. Per the germline V gene, CDR1 is SEHNR and CDR2 is FQNEAQ (reference sequence). Trimming removed 5 bases from V and 0 bases from J; junction bases left unmatched: 6. The CDR3 has 15 residues. CDR3: CASSRTGQVSYEQYF. The DNA for the CDR3 is TGTGCCAGCAGCCGCACGGGACAGGTCTCCTACGAGCAGTACTTC.

This clonotype turned up a few times. This sequence joins TRBV28 and TRBJ1-1, with D unclear. Germline V gives CDR1 MDHEN, CDR2 SYDVKM. The length of the CDR3 is 16 residues. Deletions cut 5 bases from V and 5 bases from J, with 21 bases between. CDR3 coding DNA: TGTGCCAGCAGTCATATCCTACAGTCAGGAGTGACTGAAGCTTTCTTT. Amino acids: CASSHILQSGVTEAFF.

Notes on this clonotype: A much larger clone differs from this one at a single base, so this may be a read error. The chain combines TRBV27 with TRBJ2-1, with 7 nucleotides matching TRBD2. Germline loops: CDR1 MNHEY, CDR2 SMNVEV (reference sequence). The CDR3 consists of 14 residues. Trimming at V came to 8 bases and at J to 4 bases, leaving 8 bases not matched to a gene. The CDR3 region has the DNA TGTGCCAGCCCCTCCCCAGCGGGATACAATGAGCAGTTCTTC. Protein sequence: CASPSPAGYNEQFF.

The rearrangement joins TRBV27 to TRBJ2-2, with D perhaps TRBD2 (7 bases). The V end was cut by 3 bases, the J end by 2 bases, with 10 bases between. Germline CDR1 reads MNHEY; CDR2 reads SMNVEV (reference sequence). This CDR3 comprises 15 residues. CDR3 amino acids: CASSLRGRNTGELFF. The DNA for the CDR3 is TGTGCCAGCAGTTTGCGGGGGCGCAACACCGGGGAGCTGTTTTTT.